Reported below is one T cell receptor (beta chain). Its antigen is unknown. This entry belongs to a study of T cell responses to AZD1222 COVID-19 vaccine. TCRdb's copy holds only in-frame clones and misses some; the assay was immunoSEQ multiplex PCR. Of around 190,000 clones in the sample, 91% were seen once. Study results and caveats: A reported finding is that nearly half of spike-specific TCRs target unmutated variant regions.

The V gene's germline CDR1 is MGHDK and CDR2 SYGVNS. Deletions cut 3 bases from V and 2 bases from J, with 13 bases between. This CDR3 has 15 residues. The chain couples TRBV25-1 to TRBJ2-5, with a tentative D call TRBD2 (5 bases). Material: peripheral blood, obtained 28 days after the second AZD1222 dose. This sequence originates from an adult who received the AZD1222 COVID-19 vaccine. CDR3 nucleotides: TGTGCCAGCAGTGAGGCAGGATCGGGACAAGAGACCCAGTACTTC. This codes for CASSEAGSGQETQYF.